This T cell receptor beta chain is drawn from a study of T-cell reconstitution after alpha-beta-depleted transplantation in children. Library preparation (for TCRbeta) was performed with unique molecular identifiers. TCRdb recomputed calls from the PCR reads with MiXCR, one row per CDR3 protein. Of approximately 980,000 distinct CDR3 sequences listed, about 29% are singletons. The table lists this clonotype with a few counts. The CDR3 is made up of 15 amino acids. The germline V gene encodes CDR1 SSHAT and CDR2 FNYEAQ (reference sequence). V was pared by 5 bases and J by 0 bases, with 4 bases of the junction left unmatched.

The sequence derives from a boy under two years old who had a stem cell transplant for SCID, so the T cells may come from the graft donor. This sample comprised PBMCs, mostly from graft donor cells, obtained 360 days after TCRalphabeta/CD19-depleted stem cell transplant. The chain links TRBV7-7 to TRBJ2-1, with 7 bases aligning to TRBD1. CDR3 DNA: TGTGCCAGCAGCGTAGACAGGGCCTCCTACAATGAGCAGTTCTTC. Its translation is CASSVDRASYNEQFF.